Following are 13 T cell receptor beta chains from one sample sequenced in a study of cytomegalovirus exposure and HLA in healthy donors. The PCR made use of 60 Vbeta and 13 Jbeta primers. The repertoire was sequenced with immunoSEQ multiplex PCR; TCRdb's copy has only in-frame clones and lacks some. The sample holds about 100,000 clones, 55% to 85% seen once. The sample was PBMCs. Every receptor here comes from a man aged 25 to 45 in good health and CMV-seronegative.

The genes are TRBV10-1 and TRBJ2-1, with 7 bases fitting TRBD2. V lost 5 bases and J lost 4; bases outside the gene matches: 8. In germline, CDR1 is WNHNN, CDR2 SYGVQD (reference sequence). The length of the CDR3 is 15 residues. The chain's CDR3 is CASSSRPGLYNEQFF. DNA of the CDR3: TGCGCCAGCAGTTCCCGCCCGGGACTATACAATGAGCAGTTCTTC.

The chain employs TRBV4-1 and TRBJ1-1; the match to TRBD1 covers 10 bases. This CDR3 is built from 15 residues. Trimming removed 2 bases from V and 5 bases from J; junction bases left unmatched: 5. CDR1 and CDR2 from the germline V gene are MGHRA and YSYEKL. As DNA, the CDR3 is TGCGCCAGCAGCCAAAGACAGGGGGCGTTAACTGAAGCTTTCTTT. This encodes CASSQRQGALTEAFF.

This clone has a single count. The rearrangement uses TRBV11-2 and TRBJ2-3; 8 nucleotides line up with TRBD1. The CDR3 runs 15 residues. V lost 5 bases to trimming and J lost 1 base; unmatched junction nucleotides: 5. CDR1 SGHAT and CDR2 FQNNGV come from the germline V gene. This CDR3 is CASSATGVGTDTQYF. As DNA, the CDR3 is TGTGCCAGCAGCGCGACAGGGGTCGGCACAGATACGCAGTATTTT. The full variable domain, with the rest looked up from reference TRBV11-2 and TRBJ2-3, is EAGVAQSPRYKIIEKRQSVAFWCNPISGHATLYWYQQILGQGPKLLIQFQNNGVVDDSQLPKDRFSAERLKGVDSTLKIQPAKLEDSAVYLCASSATGVGTDTQYFGPGTRLTVL.

This chain connects TRBV5-1 to TRBJ2-2; TRBD1 matches 11 bases. V was clipped by 3 bases and J by 4 bases; unmatched bases: 8. The CDR3 runs 17 residues. From germline, CDR1 is SGHRS and CDR2 YFSETQ. This CDR3 reads CASSSSGTGGSTGELFF. The CDR3 DNA reads TGCGCCAGCAGCTCCTCCGGGACAGGGGGAAGCACCGGGGAGCTGTTTTTT.

This rearrangement joins TRBV7-3 to TRBJ2-4, with 7 bases matching TRBD2. Losses at the gene ends were 2 bases for V and 4 bases for J; bases not matched to a gene: 2. The V gene's germline CDR1 is SGHTA and CDR2 FQGTGA. The length of the CDR3 is 14 residues. The chain's CDR3 is CASSLVGGKNIQYF. Here the CDR3 DNA reads TGTGCCAGCAGCTTAGTCGGGGGGAAAAACATTCAGTACTTC.

V usage is TRBV6-1 and J usage is TRBJ2-7, with D perhaps TRBD1 (5 bases). The CDR3 spans 11 residues. Germline lookup yields CDR1 MNHNS and CDR2 SASEGT. The ends were cut back, 6 bases at V and 6 bases at J, with 9 bases in the middle. The CDR3 loop is CASSRALEQYF. The CDR3 DNA reads TGTGCCAGCAGCAGGGCCCTCGAGCAGTACTTC.

The CDR3 coding sequence is TGTGCCAGCAGCCCCCGGGACAGGCGAATCTCTGGAAACACCATATATTTT. Encoded protein: CASSPRDRRISGNTIYF. The chain links TRBV9 to TRBJ1-3; TRBD1 agrees at 8 bases. CDR1 SGDLS and CDR2 YYNGEE come from the germline V gene. V was clipped by 4 bases and J by 0 bases; unmatched bases: 9. The CDR3 spans 17 residues.

This sequence joins TRBV5-4 and TRBJ2-2; 8 bases map to TRBD1. Per germline, CDR1 SGHNT and CDR2 YYREEE (reference sequence). The CDR3 has 15 amino acids. J lost 4 bases, V lost 0 bases, and 2 bases had no gene match. CDR3 in DNA: TGTGCCAGCAGCTTGGCAGGACAGGGCACCGGGGAGCTGTTTTTT. As protein: CASSLAGQGTGELFF.

This chain connects TRBV6-5 to TRBJ2-3; the match to TRBD1 covers 7 bases. The junction had 4 bases not matched to a gene; V was cut back by 3 bases and J by 4 bases. Germline CDR1 and CDR2: MNHEY and SVGAGI. This CDR3 contains 14 residues. The CDR3 DNA reads as TGTGCCAGCAGTTATAGGGGGCGTCCAGATACGCAGTATTTT. Amino acids: CASSYRGRPDTQYF.

This chain joins TRBV11-2 and TRBJ2-7; 9 nucleotides line up with TRBD1. The germline V gene has CDR1 SGHAT and CDR2 FQNNGV. The CDR3 is 14 residues long. V gave up 3 bases and J gave up 1 base; unmatched junction bases: 1. The CDR3 nucleotides read TGTGCCAGCAGCTTCGGACAGGGGTCCTACGAGCAGTACTTC. This codes for CASSFGQGSYEQYF.

This chain connects TRBV5-3 to TRBJ2-7, with D perhaps TRBD1 (6 bases). TRBV5-3 is an ORF, and what it does is uncertain. V was clipped by 1 base and J by 6 bases, with 35 bases between them. This CDR3 has 21 residues. This chain's CDR3 is CARSLTPYLGHQMDSPTEQYF. The CDR3 DNA reads TGTGCCAGAAGCTTGACCCCGTATTTGGGACACCAGATGGACTCACCTACCGAGCAGTACTTC.

The V gene is TRBV28, the J gene TRBJ2-7; no reliable D call. From germline, CDR1 is MDHEN and CDR2 SYDVKM. Trimming took off 3 bases at V and 7 bases at J, with 7 bases between the two ends. This CDR3 has 11 residues. This CDR3 is CASSLGREQYF. The CDR3 DNA sequence: TGTGCCAGCAGTTTGGGCCGGGAGCAGTACTTC.

This chain links TRBV14 with TRBJ2-2; 10 nucleotides align to TRBD1. The CDR3 runs to 16 residues. Unmatched junction bases numbered 9, after V lost 6 bases and J lost 5 bases. Looked up from germline, CDR1 is SGHDN and CDR2 is FVKESK. The CDR3 sequence is CASRDTGTGATGELFF. In DNA, the CDR3 is TGTGCCAGCAGAGATACCGGGACAGGGGCTACCGGGGAGCTGTTTTTT.